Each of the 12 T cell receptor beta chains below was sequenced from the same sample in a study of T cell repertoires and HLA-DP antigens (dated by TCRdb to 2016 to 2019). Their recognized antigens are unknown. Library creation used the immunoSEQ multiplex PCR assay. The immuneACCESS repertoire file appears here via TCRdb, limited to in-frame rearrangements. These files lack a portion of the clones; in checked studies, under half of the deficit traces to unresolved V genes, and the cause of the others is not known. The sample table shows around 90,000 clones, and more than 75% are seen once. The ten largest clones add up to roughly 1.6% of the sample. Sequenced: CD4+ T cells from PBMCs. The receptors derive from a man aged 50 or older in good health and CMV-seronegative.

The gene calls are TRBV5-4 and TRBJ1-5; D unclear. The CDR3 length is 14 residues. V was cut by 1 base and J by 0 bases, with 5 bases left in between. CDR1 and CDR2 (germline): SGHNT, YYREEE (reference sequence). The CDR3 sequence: CASSLRGSNQPQHF. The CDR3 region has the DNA TGTGCCAGCAGCTTGCGGGGTAGCAATCAGCCCCAGCATTTT. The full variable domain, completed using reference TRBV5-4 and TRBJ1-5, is ETGVTQSPTHLIKTRGQQVTLRCSSQSGHNTVSWYQQALGQGPQFIFQYYREEENGRGNFPPRFSGLQFPNYSSELNVNALELDDSALYLCASSLRGSNQPQHFGDGTRLSIL.

The CDR3 loop is CASSLAIGGADTQYF. In DNA, the CDR3 is TGTGCCAGCAGCTTAGCGATCGGGGGGGCAGATACGCAGTATTTT. The rearrangement links TRBV7-2 to TRBJ2-3; 8 bases agree with TRBD2. Germline CDR1 reads SGHTA; CDR2 reads FQGNSA. The CDR3 has 15 residues. V shed 0 bases and J 4 bases; nucleotides not matched to a gene: 3.

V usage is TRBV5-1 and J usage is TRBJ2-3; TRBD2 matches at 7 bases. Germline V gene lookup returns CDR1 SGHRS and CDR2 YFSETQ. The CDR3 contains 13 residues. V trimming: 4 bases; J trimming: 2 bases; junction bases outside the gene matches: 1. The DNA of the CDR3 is TGCGCCAGCAGCCGGGAGGACACAGATACGCAGTATTTT. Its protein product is CASSREDTDTQYF.

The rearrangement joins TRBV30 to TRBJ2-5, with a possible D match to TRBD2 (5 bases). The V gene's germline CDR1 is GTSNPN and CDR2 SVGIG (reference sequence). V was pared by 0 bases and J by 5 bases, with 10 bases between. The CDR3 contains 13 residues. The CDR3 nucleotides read TGTGCCTGGAGTGTACGGGGTTCCGAGACCCAGTACTTC. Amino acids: CAWSVRGSETQYF.

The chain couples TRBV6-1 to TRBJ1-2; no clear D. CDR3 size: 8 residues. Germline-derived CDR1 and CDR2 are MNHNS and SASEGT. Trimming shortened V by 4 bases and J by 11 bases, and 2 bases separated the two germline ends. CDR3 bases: TGTGCCAGCAGTGTATACACCTTC. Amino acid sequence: CASSVYTF.

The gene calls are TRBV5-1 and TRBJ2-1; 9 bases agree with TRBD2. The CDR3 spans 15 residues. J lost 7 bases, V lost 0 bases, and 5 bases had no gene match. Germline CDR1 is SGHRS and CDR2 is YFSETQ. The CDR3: CASSLGASGVNEQFF. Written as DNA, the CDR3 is TGCGCCAGCAGCTTGGGGGCTAGCGGGGTAAATGAGCAGTTCTTC.

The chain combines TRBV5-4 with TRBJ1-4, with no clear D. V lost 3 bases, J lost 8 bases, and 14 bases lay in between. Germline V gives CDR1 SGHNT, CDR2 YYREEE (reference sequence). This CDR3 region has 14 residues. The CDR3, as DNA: TGTGCCAGCAGCTCCCGGGTCTCGGGGGAAAAACTGTTTTTT. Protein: CASSSRVSGEKLFF. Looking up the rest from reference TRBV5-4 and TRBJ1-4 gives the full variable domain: ETGVTQSPTHLIKTRGQQVTLRCSSQSGHNTVSWYQQALGQGPQFIFQYYREEENGRGNFPPRFSGLQFPNYSSELNVNALELDDSALYLCASSSRVSGEKLFFGSGTQLSVL.

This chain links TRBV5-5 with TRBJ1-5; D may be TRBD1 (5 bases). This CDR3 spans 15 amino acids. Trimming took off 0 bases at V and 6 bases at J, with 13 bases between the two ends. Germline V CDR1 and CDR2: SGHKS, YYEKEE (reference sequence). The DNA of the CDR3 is TGTGCCAGCAGCTTGGAAGCAGGGCCCCCTCAGCCCCAGCATTTT. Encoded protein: CASSLEAGPPQPQHF.

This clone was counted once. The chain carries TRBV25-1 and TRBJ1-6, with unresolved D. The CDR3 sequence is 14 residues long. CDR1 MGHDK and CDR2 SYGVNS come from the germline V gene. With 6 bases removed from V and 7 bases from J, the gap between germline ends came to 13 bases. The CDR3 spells CASRPGGGNSPLHF. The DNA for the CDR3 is TGTGCCAGCAGACCGGGTGGAGGCAATTCACCCCTCCACTTT.

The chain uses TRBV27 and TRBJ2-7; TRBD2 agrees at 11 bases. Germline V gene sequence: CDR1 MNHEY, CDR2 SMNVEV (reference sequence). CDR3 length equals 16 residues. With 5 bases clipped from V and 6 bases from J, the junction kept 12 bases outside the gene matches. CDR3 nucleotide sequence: TGTGCCAGCAGTACCCACTCTAGCGGGAGGTCTAGCGAGCAGTACTTC. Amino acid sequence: CASSTHSSGRSSEQYF.

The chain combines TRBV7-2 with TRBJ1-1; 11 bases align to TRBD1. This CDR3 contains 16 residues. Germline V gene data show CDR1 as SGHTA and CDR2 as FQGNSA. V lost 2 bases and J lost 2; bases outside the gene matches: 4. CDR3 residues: CASSLWDRGTNTEAFF. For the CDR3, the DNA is TGTGCCAGCAGCTTATGGGACAGGGGGACTAACACTGAAGCTTTCTTT.

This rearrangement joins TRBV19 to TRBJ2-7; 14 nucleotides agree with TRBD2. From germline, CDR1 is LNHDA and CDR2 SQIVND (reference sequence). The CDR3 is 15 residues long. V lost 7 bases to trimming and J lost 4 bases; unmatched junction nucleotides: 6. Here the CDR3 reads CASTTGTSGSYEQYF. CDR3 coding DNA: TGTGCCAGTACCACCGGGACTAGCGGGAGTTACGAGCAGTACTTC. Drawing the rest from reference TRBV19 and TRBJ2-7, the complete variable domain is DGGITQSPKYLFRKEGQNVTLSCEQNLNHDAMYWYRQDPGQGLRLIYYSQIVNDFQKGDIAEGYSVSREKKESFPLTVTSAQKNPTAFYLCASTTGTSGSYEQYFGPGTRLTVT.